This TCR beta chain came from a study of post-analysis software for immune sequencing data. Study findings and constraints: Normalized Chao1 diversity in multiple sclerosis patients fell significantly below that of controls. TRBV segments more frequent in patients than in controls numbered several and included TRBV5-6, TRBV5-1 and TRBV20-1.

Germline V lookup: CDR1 MNHEY, CDR2 SMNVEV (reference sequence). Trimming cost V 10 bases and J 4 bases, with 16 bases left between them. The CDR3 runs 14 residues. Libraries were made from TCR beta cDNA, and they carried unique molecular identifiers. TCRdb re-derived calls from the PCR reads in MiXCR, one entry per CDR3 protein. Among some 450,000 distinct CDR3 sequences listed, roughly 45% were seen once. Of note for this clonotype: Its target is unknown.

The TCR sequence derives from a girl aged 10 to 17 with multiple sclerosis. The chain is built from TRBV27 and TRBJ2-2, with D perhaps matching TRBD1 or TRBD2 (5 bases each). The sequenced sample consisted of blood. The CDR3 DNA reads TGTGCCACCCGGGCAGGGACGGGCACCGGGGAGCTGTTTTTT. This gives the protein CATRAGTGTGELFF.